This TCR beta chain was captured by sequencing in a study of PD-1 and CTLA-4 blockade in melanoma. CDR1 and CDR2 from the germline V gene are MNHNS and SASEGT. The CDR3 runs 19 residues. Trimming cost V 1 base and J 0 bases, with 16 bases left between them. Sequencing was performed with immunoSEQ multiplex PCR; in TCRdb, only in-frame clones are kept and a portion is missing. The profile covers 32,000 or so clones, with approximately 91% appearing a single time and around 8.5% taken by the ten largest. This TCR derives from a human donor with melanoma. The V and J genes are TRBV6-1 and TRBJ1-6, with TRBD1 as a possible D gene (6 bases). The sequencing here drew on CD8+ T cells from peripheral blood, taken before anti-PD-1 treatment. CDR3 amino acids: CASSEGRGGVGSYNSPLHF. The CDR3 bases are TGTGCCAGCAGTGAAGGGAGGGGGGGCGTGGGCTCCTATAATTCACCCCTCCACTTT.